The rows below give T cell receptor beta chains drawn from one sample of a study of cytomegalovirus exposure and HLA in healthy donors. The data were produced by immunoSEQ multiplex PCR, yet TCRdb's version contains in-frame clones alone and is incomplete. The data contain fewer than 55,000 clones, less than 75% of them singletons. Input material: PBMCs. The origin of the receptors is a woman aged 45-59 years in good health and CMV-seropositive. Both conserved end residues are part of each CDR3. D genes are given only for firm matches. Size is stated for part of the rows, as once, few or many counts, or as a class when the clone is expanded.

NA | TRBJ2-7 | TRBV4-1 | NA | TGCGCCAGCAGCCCACAACACGGGGGACCACGGGAGCAGTACTTC | CASSPQHGGPREQYF
NA | TRBJ2-2 | TRBV2 | NA | TGTGCCAGCAGTGGGCTAGCCCCGGACACCGGGGAGCTGTTTTTT | CASSGLAPDTGELFF
NA | TRBJ1-2 | TRBV29-1 | NA | TGCAGCGTCCTGACAACCGACTATGGCTACACCTTC | CSVLTTDYGYTF
NA | TRBJ2-1 | TRBV20-1 | NA | TGCAGCGCGGAAGCACGGAATGAGCAGTTCTTC | CSAEARNEQFF
NA | TRBJ2-7 | TRBV9 | TRBD1 | TGTGCCAGCAGCGTAGCAGGGGGATTATCCTACGAGCAGTACTTC | CASSVAGGLSYEQYF
NA | TRBJ2-7 | TRBV11-2 | TRBD2 | TGTGCCAGCAGCAAGGGACTACCCACCCTTTACGAGCAGTACTTC | CASSKGLPTLYEQYF
medium-sized | TRBJ2-1 | TRBV5-8 | TRBD2 | TGTGCCAGCAGCTTGCTGACTAGCGGGAGGGTGCGTGAGCAGTTCTTC | CASSLLTSGRVREQFF
NA | TRBJ2-7 | TRBV10-2 | NA | TGCGCCAGCGCTGGACTGGCCTACGAGCAGTACTTC | CASAGLAYEQYF
NA | TRBJ1-1 | TRBV6-5 | NA | TGTGCCAGCAGTTTCAGGGTCGGGACTGAAGCTTTCTTT | CASSFRVGTEAFF
NA | TRBJ1-5 | TRBV18 | NA | TGTGCCAGCTCACCATTAGCCAATCAGCCCCAGCATTTT | CASSPLANQPQHF
NA | TRBJ2-1 | TRBV7-3 | TRBD2 | TGTGCCAGCAGCCTAACCGGGGGACTAGTGAAGAATGAGCAGTTCTTC | CASSLTGGLVKNEQFF
NA | TRBJ2-2 | TRBV10-2 | NA | TGCGCCAGCCAGGTCCTCCCGGGAACCGGGGAGCTGTTTTTT | CASQVLPGTGELFF
NA | TRBJ2-3 | TRBV6-4 | NA | TGTGCCAGCAGTGACGATGGGGGGTCAGATACGCAGTATTTT | CASSDDGGSDTQYF
NA | TRBJ2-2 | TRBV30 | NA | TGTGCCTGGAGTGAAGCCGGAGGCTACACCGGGGAGCTGTTTTTT | CAWSEAGGYTGELFF
NA | TRBJ2-7 | TRBV4-3 | TRBD2 | TGCGCCAGCAGCCCCTCTAGCGGAAGCTACGAGCAGTACTTC | CASSPSSGSYEQYF
NA | TRBJ2-7 | TRBV4-2 | NA | TGTGCCAGCAGCCAAGAAGTGGGCCCGACCGCGTACGAGCAGTACTTC | CASSQEVGPTAYEQYF
NA | TRBJ1-2 | TRBV5-8 | NA | TGTGCCAGCAGCTTGTGGACCGGGACATGGCGGCTCAATGGCTACACCTTC | CASSLWTGTWRLNGYTF
once | TRBJ2-1 | TRBV7-2 | NA | TGTGCCAGCAGCTCAGGGTCGGTAAATGAGCAGTTCTTC | CASSSGSVNEQFF
once | TRBJ2-7 | TRBV7-8 | TRBD1 | TGTGCCAGCAGCTTAGTGATCGTGGACAGGGCCTACGAGCAGTACTTC | CASSLVIVDRAYEQYF
NA | TRBJ2-1 | TRBV7-3 | NA | TGTGCCAGCAGCTTACAGGAAGCCCAGGGGCAGTTCTTC | CASSLQEAQGQFF
NA | TRBJ2-1 | TRBV4-2 | TRBD1 | TGTGCCAGCAGCCTCCCTAGGGCGGGACAGGGTAACAATGAGCAGTTCTTC | CASSLPRAGQGNNEQFF
once | TRBJ1-1 | TRBV19 | NA | TGTGCCAGTAGTATGGCTTTTGTGAACACTGAAGCTTTCTTT | CASSMAFVNTEAFF
medium-sized | TRBJ2-1 | TRBV11-2 | TRBD2 | TGTGCCAGCAGCCCGACTAGCGGGGCTATCGATGAGCAGTTCTTC | CASSPTSGAIDEQFF
NA | TRBJ2-1 | TRBV6-1 | NA | TGTGCCAGCAGTGAATGGGGACTCAGCGAGGTAGGTGAGCAGTTCTTC | CASSEWGLSEVGEQFF
NA | TRBJ1-1 | TRBV5-1 | TRBD1 | TGCGCCAGCAGCTGGAATCGACAGGGGCGGGTGAACACTGAAGCTTTCTTT | CASSWNRQGRVNTEAFF
NA | TRBJ2-5 | TRBV6-6 | NA | TGTGCCAGCAGTTACTCGATATCGGGGAGAGGGGAGACCCAGTACTTC | CASSYSISGRGETQYF
NA | TRBJ2-7 | TRBV29-1 | NA | TGCAGCGCTTACACCTACGGGGAGCAGTACTTC | CSAYTYGEQYF
NA | TRBJ2-5 | TRBV19 | NA | TGTGCCAGTAGTTCTTCGCCGGAGGGAGAGACCCAGTACTTC | CASSSSPEGETQYF
NA | TRBJ2-5 | TRBV27 | NA | TGTGCCAGCAGTTTATCCTTCGGGGAGACCCAGTACTTC | CASSLSFGETQYF
NA | TRBJ1-2 | TRBV4-2 | NA | TGTGCCAGCAGCCCTTCCGGGGCCGGGGGCTATGGCTACACCTTC | CASSPSGAGGYGYTF
NA | TRBJ2-7 | TRBV2 | NA | TGTGCCAGCAGTGAGGCAGACACCTACGAGCAGTACTTC | CASSEADTYEQYF
NA | TRBJ2-1 | TRBV5-8 | NA | TGTGCCAGCAGCTTGGGAGGCCAGATAGGCGAGCAGTTCTTC | CASSLGGQIGEQFF
NA | TRBJ2-2 | TRBV6-5 | NA | TGTGCCAGCAGTTACTCGGCTAGCCGAATCAAGCCGGAGCTGTTTTTT | CASSYSASRIKPELFF
NA | TRBJ2-7 | TRBV29-1 | NA | TGCAGCGTTGGGCAGACCTACGAGCAGTACTTC | CSVGQTYEQYF
NA | TRBJ1-1 | TRBV2 | NA | TGTGCCAGCAGTGAGAGGGAGAAAAGCACTGAAGCTTTCTTT | CASSEREKSTEAFF
NA | TRBJ1-1 | TRBV19 | NA | TGTGCCAGTAGTAATCACAGGGACACTGAAGCTTTCTTT | CASSNHRDTEAFF
few | TRBJ1-1 | TRBV18 | NA | TGTGCCAGCTCACCCTCGACGGGGAACACTGAAGCTTTCTTT | CASSPSTGNTEAFF
once | TRBJ1-5 | TRBV27 | NA | TGTGCCAGCAGTTTCTATAGCAATCAGCCCCAGCATTTT | CASSFYSNQPQHF
NA | TRBJ1-1 | TRBV4-1 | TRBD1 | TGCGCCAGCAGCCCAAGACAGCAGGGGGACACTGAAGCTTTCTTT | CASSPRQQGDTEAFF
NA | TRBJ1-2 | TRBV6-4 | TRBD1 | TGTGCCAGCCGGACAGGGGGCCCACATGGCTACACCTTC | CASRTGGPHGYTF